The clone carrying this T cell receptor beta chain occurred once. This sample is part of a study of T cell changes during pregnancy in multiple sclerosis. V was trimmed by 5 bases and J by 10 bases, leaving 12 bases between them. The CDR3 sequence is 12 residues long. Germline lookup yields CDR1 MRHNA and CDR2 SNTAGT. Measured with immunoSEQ multiplex PCR; TCRdb has only the in-frame clones, and not every one. The sample lists under 65,000 clones, 80% to 95% occurring once. The sample in question was peripheral blood, obtained in the second trimester of pregnancy. The TCR comes from a female donor with multiple sclerosis, enrolled in a pregnancy study. The chain uses TRBV6-4 and TRBJ2-1; D possibly corresponds to TRBD2 (6 bases). The chain's CDR3 is CASSPLGGEQFF. CDR3 nucleotides: TGTGCCAGCAGTCCGCTAGGAGGGGAGCAGTTCTTC.